Below are 21 T cell receptor beta chains sequenced from a single sample in a study of shared clonotypes between healthy human individuals. CD8 cells regarded as naive lacked CD45RO, were positively chosen for CCR7, and omitted terminally differentiated effector memory CD45RA+ cells. Profiled with immunoSEQ multiplex PCR; TCRdb holds only in-frame clones, not every one. The repertoire holds roughly 2.1 million clones, with 85% to 95% as singletons. Sequencing was carried out using naive CD8+ T cells from PBMCs. These receptors all stem from a man younger than 35 in good health. Some clones in this sample may be carry-over from other donors' samples.

In regard to this clone: The sample holds other DNA sequences that translate to the same CDR3. The V call is TRBV9, the J call TRBJ2-5; 9 nucleotides line up with TRBD2. With 1 base clipped from V and 2 bases from J, the junction kept 0 bases outside the gene matches. The CDR3 length is 14 residues. CDR1 and CDR2 from the germline V gene are SGDLS and YYNGEE. CDR3 sequence (DNA): TGTGCCAGCAGCGTAACTAGCGGGCAAGAGACCCAGTACTTC. It yields the protein CASSVTSGQETQYF.

The chain couples TRBV7-3 to TRBJ1-3, with D uncertain. Germline V gene sequence: CDR1 SGHTA, CDR2 FQGTGA. V was clipped by 4 bases and J by 0 bases, with 13 bases between them. The CDR3 runs to 16 residues. This CDR3 is CASSSDSRRSGNTIYF. CDR3 nucleotide sequence: TGTGCCAGCAGCTCGGACTCCCGCCGCTCTGGAAACACCATATATTTT.

This clone has more than one count but fewer than ten. The sample has other DNA sequences that encode this CDR3 too. The genes are TRBV10-3 and TRBJ1-1; unclear D gene. V lost 0 bases and J lost 4, with 6 bases in between. The CDR3 is made up of 13 amino acids. Per germline, CDR1 ENHRY and CDR2 SYGVKD. This chain's CDR3 is CAISESGGTEAFF. The CDR3 nucleotides read TGTGCCATCAGTGAGTCGGGTGGCACTGAAGCTTTCTTT.

The V call is TRBV18, the J call TRBJ2-5, with no clear D. The V and J ends lost 5 bases and 5 bases respectively, with 15 bases between them. The V gene's germline CDR1 is KGHSH and CDR2 LQKENI. The CDR3 covers 14 residues. For the CDR3, the DNA is TGTGCCAGCTCAGTTGGAACGGCCCCGGAGACCCAGTACTTC. Its translation: CASSVGTAPETQYF.

As to this clone: This specimen includes other DNA sequences encoding the same CDR3. The rearrangement uses TRBV19 and TRBJ2-7, with 8 nucleotides matching TRBD1. CDR1 is LNHDA and CDR2 is SQIVND in the germline V gene (reference sequence). CDR3 size: 14 residues. V was clipped by 1 base and J by 1 base; unmatched bases: 0. DNA for the CDR3: TGTGCCAGTAGTATAGGGACAGGGTCCTACGAGCAGTACTTC. The encoded protein is CASSIGTGSYEQYF.

In regard to this clone: At the DNA level, this CDR3 is encoded by other sequences in the same sample as well. The chain has TRBV7-8 and TRBJ1-2; 10 nucleotides match TRBD1. This CDR3 contains 14 residues. CDR1 is SGHVS, CDR2 FQNEAQ, per germline. V shed 5 bases, J shed 3 bases, and the junction held 3 bases outside the gene matches. The CDR3 DNA is TGTGCCAGCAGCCCCGGACAGGGGGACTATGGCTACACCTTC. Protein product: CASSPGQGDYGYTF.

This chain connects TRBV6-6 to TRBJ1-1; possibly TRBD1 for D (5 bases). V gave up 0 bases and J gave up 6 bases, with 11 bases separating them. There are 14 residues in the CDR3. Germline values: CDR1 MNHNY, CDR2 SVGAGI (reference sequence). The CDR3 region has the DNA TGTGCCAGCAGTTACTCAGGGGACGGGGCTGAAGCTTTCTTT. This gives the protein CASSYSGDGAEAFF.

This rearrangement joins TRBV6-5 to TRBJ2-1, with D tentatively TRBD1 or TRBD2 (5 bases each). Germline CDR1 MNHEY, CDR2 SVGAGI. The V and J ends lost 2 bases and 9 bases respectively, with 14 bases between them. There are 14 residues in the CDR3. DNA of the CDR3: TGTGCCAGCAGTTACGCCGGGGCTACTAGTGAGCAGTTCTTC. Amino acid sequence: CASSYAGATSEQFF.

V and J are TRBV28 and TRBJ2-7; D unresolved. Germline CDR1 MDHEN, CDR2 SYDVKM. Between the trimmed V and J ends, which lost 6 bases and 4 bases, there was a span of 16 bases. The length of the CDR3 is 14 residues. The CDR3 loop is CASRSRVGFYEQYF. The CDR3 nucleotides read TGTGCCAGCAGGTCAAGGGTGGGTTTTTACGAGCAGTACTTC.

The chain joins TRBV11-2 to TRBJ2-5; 7 bases are a match to TRBD1. Germline values: CDR1 SGHAT, CDR2 FQNNGV. With 6 bases clipped from V and 5 bases from J, the junction kept 15 bases outside the gene matches. The CDR3 runs to 16 residues. In DNA form, the CDR3 reads TGTGCCAGCAGTCAGGACAGGAGGCTTCTGCTGGAGACCCAGTACTTC. Translating gives CASSQDRRLLLETQYF.

The genes are TRBV7-9 and TRBJ2-2, with D perhaps given as TRBD1 or TRBD2 (5 bases each). In germline, CDR1 is SEHNR, CDR2 FQNEAQ (reference sequence). Trimming stripped 3 bases from V and 8 bases from J, with 16 bases between. This CDR3 has 15 residues. The DNA of the CDR3 is TGTGCCAGCAGCTTCCGGGACGTGGGACCGGGGGAGCTGTTTTTT. This encodes CASSFRDVGPGELFF.

This clone was observed a single time. V is TRBV15 and J is TRBJ2-5; TRBD1 matches 7 bases. V gave up 5 bases and J gave up 0 bases; unmatched junction bases: 12. Germline loops: CDR1 LNHNV, CDR2 YYDKDF (reference sequence). This CDR3 is built from 17 residues. The CDR3, as DNA: TGTGCCACCAGCGGACCCCCGGGACAGAGTTACCAAGAGACCCAGTACTTC. This encodes CATSGPPGQSYQETQYF.

V gene TRBV14 combines with J gene TRBJ2-4; 7 bases line up with TRBD2. CDR1 SGHDN and CDR2 FVKESK come from the germline V gene. The ends lost 0 bases at V and 8 bases at J; junction bases unmatched: 7. The CDR3 runs to 15 residues. CDR3 DNA sequence: TGTGCCAGCAGCCAAGACGTACCTGGACTAGACATTCAGTACTTC. Amino acids: CASSQDVPGLDIQYF.

This clone came up a few times. The rearrangement links TRBV7-9 to TRBJ1-5; D not resolved. Germline V lookup: CDR1 SEHNR, CDR2 FQNEAQ (reference sequence). The CDR3 is 12 residues long. The ends were cut back, 0 bases at V and 7 bases at J, with 4 bases in the middle. The CDR3 reads CASSLAAQPQHF. The CDR3, as DNA: TGTGCCAGCAGCTTAGCGGCCCAGCCCCAGCATTTT.

The rearrangement uses TRBV14 and TRBJ2-7, with 8 bases that match TRBD1. Per the germline V gene, CDR1 is SGHDN and CDR2 is FVKESK. The CDR3 is 16 amino acids. The junction had 6 bases not matched to a gene; V was cut back by 0 bases and J by 2 bases. This CDR3 is CASSQEKGQVPYEQYF. DNA of the CDR3: TGTGCCAGCAGCCAAGAAAAGGGACAGGTCCCCTACGAGCAGTACTTC.

The chain recombines TRBV19 with TRBJ2-3; TRBD1 aligns across 10 bases. From germline, CDR1 is LNHDA and CDR2 SQIVND (reference sequence). There are 16 residues in the CDR3. V was pared by 4 bases and J by 2 bases, with 6 bases of the junction left unmatched. CDR3: CASSNRDRGSTDTQYF. Here the CDR3 DNA reads TGTGCCAGTAGTAACCGGGACAGGGGCTCCACAGATACGCAGTATTTT.

The chain employs TRBV2 and TRBJ2-3; 7 bases map to TRBD2. Trimming took 3 bases from V and 2 from J; bases not matched to a gene: 5. CDR1 is SNHLY, CDR2 FYNNEI, per germline. The CDR3 has 15 residues. The chain's CDR3 is CASSESGINTDTQYF. The CDR3 DNA follows: TGTGCCAGCAGTGAGAGCGGGATCAACACAGATACGCAGTATTTT.

The chain uses TRBV5-6 and TRBJ2-3; the match to TRBD2 covers 11 bases. The J segment lost 0 bases and the V segment lost 3 bases, leaving 3 bases of the junction unmatched. Germline assignment: CDR1 SGHDT and CDR2 YYEEEE. The CDR3 sequence is 16 residues long. The CDR3 spells CASSSLAGGSTDTQYF. The CDR3 DNA follows: TGTGCCAGCAGCTCCTTAGCGGGAGGGAGCACAGATACGCAGTATTTT.

The chain couples TRBV9 to TRBJ2-3, with D possibly TRBD2 on 7 matching bases. V was shortened by 3 bases and J by 1 base, with 12 bases between the two germline ends. CDR3 length equals 15 residues. CDR1 is SGDLS and CDR2 is YYNGEE in the germline V gene. In DNA form, the CDR3 reads TGTGCCAGCAGCGAGGGGGGGTACGGCACAGATACGCAGTATTTT. It codes for CASSEGGYGTDTQYF.

The chain carries TRBV25-1 and TRBJ1-1; D perhaps matches TRBD1 (6 bases). Germline CDR1 and CDR2: MGHDK and SYGVNS. This CDR3 contains 15 residues. V was pared by 0 bases and J by 3 bases, with 11 bases between. In DNA form, the CDR3 reads TGTGCCAGCAGTGAATATCCGGGGGCGCACACTGAAGCTTTCTTT. It codes for CASSEYPGAHTEAFF.

The chain uses TRBV6-5 and TRBJ2-1; D is ambiguous. The CDR3 consists of 15 residues. Looked up from germline, CDR1 is MNHEY and CDR2 is SVGAGI. V was clipped by 2 bases and J by 1 base, with 9 bases between them. The CDR3 region has the DNA TGTGCCAGCAGTTACCTCGAGGAATCCTACAATGAGCAGTTCTTC. Amino acid sequence: CASSYLEESYNEQFF.